This TCR beta chain was retrieved from a study of lymphopenia after photon versus proton radiotherapy. The data were produced by immunoSEQ multiplex PCR, yet TCRdb's version contains in-frame clones alone and is incomplete. The sample consists of tens of thousands of clones, about 85% of them appearing once. Sequencing used peripheral blood, obtained from a patient treated with photon-based radiotherapy. The TCR was taken from a man in his forties with gastric cancer.

CDR3 DNA: TGTGCCAGCAGCAAAGTCTATACCGGGGAGCTGTTTTTT. Amino acid sequence: CASSKVYTGELFF. The chain links TRBV21-1 to TRBJ2-2; TRBD2, the table's D call, lacks a check against the DNA. TRBV21-1 is an annotated pseudogene. The CDR3 length is 13 residues.